The 3 T cell receptor beta chains below were found in one sample sequenced in a study of identical twins. TCRdb passed the 5' RACE reads through MiXCR, listing each CDR3 protein once. Of roughly 1,500,000 distinct CDR3 sequences listed, around 29% are singletons. Material: cord blood. These receptors were obtained from a newborn girl in good health.

This clonotype was seen more than once but under ten times. V usage is TRBV25-1 and J usage is TRBJ1-1; D not resolved. Trimming removed 11 bases at V and 3 bases at J, with 7 bases between. The CDR3 spans 10 residues. Germline V gene lookup returns CDR1 MGHDK and CDR2 SYGVNS. In DNA, the CDR3 is TGTGCCTGGTATCACACTGAAGCTTTCTTT. Its translation is CAWYHTEAFF.

The V and J genes are TRBV12-3 or TRBV12-4 and TRBJ2-2; possibly TRBD2 for D (7 bases). CDR3 size: 16 residues. V was cut by 3 bases and J by 2 bases, with 13 bases left in between. CDR3 nucleotides: TGTGCCAGCAGTTTTGGGGGGGCAGGTAACACCGGGGAGCTGTTTTTT. It translates to CASSFGGAGNTGELFF.

In this sample, this clonotype turned up a few times. This chain uses TRBV6-1 with TRBJ1-2, with 7 positions matching TRBD1. The V and J ends lost 6 bases and 4 bases, in that order; junction bases with no gene match: 14. This CDR3 spans 16 amino acids. The germline CDR1 and CDR2 sequences are MNHNS and SASEGT. The CDR3 here is CASSSANSGTVYGYTF. DNA of the CDR3: TGTGCCAGCAGCTCAGCGAACAGCGGGACAGTCTATGGCTACACCTTC.